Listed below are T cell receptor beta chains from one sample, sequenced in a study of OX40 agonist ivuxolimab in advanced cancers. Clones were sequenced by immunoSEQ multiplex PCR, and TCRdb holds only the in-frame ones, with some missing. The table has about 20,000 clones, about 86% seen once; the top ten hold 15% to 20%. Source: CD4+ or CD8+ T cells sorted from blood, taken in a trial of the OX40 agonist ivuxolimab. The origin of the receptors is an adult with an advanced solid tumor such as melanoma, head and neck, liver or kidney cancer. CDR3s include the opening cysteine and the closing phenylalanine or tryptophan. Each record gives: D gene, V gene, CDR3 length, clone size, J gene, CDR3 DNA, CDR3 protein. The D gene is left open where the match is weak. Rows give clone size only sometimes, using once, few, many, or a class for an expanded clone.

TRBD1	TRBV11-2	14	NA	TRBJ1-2	TGTGCCAGCAGCCCGGGGACAGCTAACTATGGCTACACCTTC	CASSPGTANYGYTF
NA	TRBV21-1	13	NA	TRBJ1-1	TGTGCCAGCGGCTGGACAGAGAACACTGAAGCTTTCTTT	CASGWTENTEAFF
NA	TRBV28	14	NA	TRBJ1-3	TGTGCCAGCGAGGCCAGAACCTCTGGAAACACCATATATTTT	CASEARTSGNTIYF
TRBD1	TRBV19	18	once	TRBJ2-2	TGTGCCAGTAGTATAGGAGGGACAGGGGGCGCGAACACCGGGGAGCTGTTTTTT	CASSIGGTGGANTGELFF
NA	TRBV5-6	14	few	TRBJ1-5	TGTGCCAGCAGCTTGTTCGCTCTGAATCAGCCCCAGCATTTT	CASSLFALNQPQHF
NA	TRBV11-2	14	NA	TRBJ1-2	TGTGCCAGCAGCCAATCGCAGGGTTCCTATGGCTACACCTTC	CASSQSQGSYGYTF
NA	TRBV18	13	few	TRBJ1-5	TGTGCCAGCTCACCCCACAGCAATCAGCCCCAGCATTTT	CASSPHSNQPQHF
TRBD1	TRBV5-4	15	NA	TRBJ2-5	TGTGCCAGCAGCTCCCCACAGGGGTTGCAAGAGACCCAGTACTTC	CASSSPQGLQETQYF
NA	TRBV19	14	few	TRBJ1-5	TGTGCCAGTAGTATAGGGCAGGGAGATCAGCCCCAGCATTTT	CASSIGQGDQPQHF
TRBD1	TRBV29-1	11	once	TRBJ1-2	TGCAGCGTGGGGACAGACTATGGCTACACCTTC	CSVGTDYGYTF
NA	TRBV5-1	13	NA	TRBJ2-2	TGCGCCAGCAGCTTGACAGAGGGCGGGGAGCTGTTTTTT	CASSLTEGGELFF
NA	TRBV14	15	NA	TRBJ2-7	TGTGCCAGCAGCCAAGAGAGGACCTATACGTACGAGCAGTACTTC	CASSQERTYTYEQYF
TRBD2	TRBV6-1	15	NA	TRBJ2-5	TGTGCCAGCAGCCCGACTAGCGGGAGACAAGAGACCCAGTACTTC	CASSPTSGRQETQYF
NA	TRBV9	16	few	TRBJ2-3	TGTGCCAGCAGCGTAGAAGCGGGCGTTGACACAGATACGCAGTATTTT	CASSVEAGVDTDTQYF
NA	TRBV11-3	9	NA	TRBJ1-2	TGTGCCAGCAGCTTTCGCTACACCTTC	CASSFRYTF
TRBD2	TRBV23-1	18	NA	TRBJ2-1	TGCGCCAGCAGTCACCTGATTCAACTAGCGGGGCCTTACCTTGAGCAGTTCTTC	CASSHLIQLAGPYLEQFF
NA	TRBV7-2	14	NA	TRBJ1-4	TGTGCCAGCAGCTTAGACGGGGTTGATGAAAAACTGTTTTTT	CASSLDGVDEKLFF
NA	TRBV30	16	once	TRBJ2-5	TGTGCCTGGGGGGACGCAGGGTCCCTCCTCACCCAGACCCAGTACTTC	CAWGDAGSLLTQTQYF
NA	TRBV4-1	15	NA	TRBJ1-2	TGCGCCAGCAGCCAAGTGGGGCCGACGGGCTATGGCTACACCTTC	CASSQVGPTGYGYTF
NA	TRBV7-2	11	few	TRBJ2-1	TGTGCCAGCACCCGATTCGGCGAGCAGTTCTTC	CASTRFGEQFF
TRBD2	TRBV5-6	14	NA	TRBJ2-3	TGTGCCAGCAGCCTCGGGACTAGCGCAGATACGCAGTATTTT	CASSLGTSADTQYF
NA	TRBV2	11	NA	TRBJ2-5	TGTGCCAGCAATGGGGGCGAGACCCAGTACTTC	CASNGGETQYF
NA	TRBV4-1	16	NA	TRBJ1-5	TGCGCCAGCAGCCAAGGGAGGGGGAGTAGCGATCAGCCCCAGCATTTT	CASSQGRGSSDQPQHF
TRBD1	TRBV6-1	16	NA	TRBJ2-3	TGTGCCAGCAGTGCCCGGGACAGGGAAGGTCTAGATACGCAGTATTTT	CASSARDREGLDTQYF
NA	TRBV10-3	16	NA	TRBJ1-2	TGTGCCATCAGGGGGGCTTCAATGCGTACTAACTATGGCTACACCTTC	CAIRGASMRTNYGYTF
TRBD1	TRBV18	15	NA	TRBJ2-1	TGTGCCAGCTCACCCGACAGGGTCACCTACAATGAGCAGTTCTTC	CASSPDRVTYNEQFF